What follows describes a single T cell receptor beta chain. The antigen is undetermined. Using immunoSEQ multiplex PCR, the repertoire was profiled, and TCRdb retains in-frame clones only, with some absent. The sample records 9,000 to 13,000 clones, 70% to 75% being singletons. Germline values: CDR1 MDHEN, CDR2 SYDVKM. J gave up 7 bases and V 5 bases, and 9 bases lay outside the gene matches. This CDR3 comprises 14 residues. The data derive from a study of PD-1 blockade in classical Hodgkin lymphoma. Overall study findings and caveats: By C4D1 there was a significant rise in CD4+ TCR diversity but not in CD8+ TCR diversity. Newly diagnosed and completely responding patients shared comparable baseline diversity.

Time point: cycle 4 day 1 (C4D1), after five to seven weeks of nivolumab. Every patient had relapsed following autologous stem cell transplantation, and cohorts differed in brentuximab vedotin exposure. Out of thawed PBMCs, magnetic negative selection purified CD4+ T cells. Best responses were complete response, partial response or progressive disease. The receptor was derived from a human donor with classical Hodgkin lymphoma. The starting material was CD4+ T cells from blood, obtained before the fourth cycle of nivolumab. The chain employs TRBV28 and TRBJ1-2; 8 nucleotides line up with TRBD1. The CDR3 sequence is CASSPLTGEGGYTF. CDR3 nucleotide sequence: TGTGCCAGCAGTCCCCTGACAGGGGAGGGTGGCTACACCTTC.